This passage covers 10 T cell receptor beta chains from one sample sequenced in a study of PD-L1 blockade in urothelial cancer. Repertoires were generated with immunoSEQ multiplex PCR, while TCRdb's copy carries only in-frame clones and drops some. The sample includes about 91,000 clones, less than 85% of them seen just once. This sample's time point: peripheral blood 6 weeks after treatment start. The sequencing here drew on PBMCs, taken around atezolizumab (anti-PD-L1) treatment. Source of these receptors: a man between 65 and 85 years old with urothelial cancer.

CDR3 DNA sequence: TGTGCCTGGAACAGGGGCCCCGATGAAAAACTGTTTTTT. Translating gives CAWNRGPDEKLFF. The rearrangement joins TRBV30 to TRBJ1-4, with 7 bases aligning to TRBD1. Trimming cost V 4 bases and J 6 bases; bases outside gene matches: 5. This CDR3 comprises 13 residues. CDR1 GTSNPN and CDR2 SVGIG come from the germline V gene (reference sequence).

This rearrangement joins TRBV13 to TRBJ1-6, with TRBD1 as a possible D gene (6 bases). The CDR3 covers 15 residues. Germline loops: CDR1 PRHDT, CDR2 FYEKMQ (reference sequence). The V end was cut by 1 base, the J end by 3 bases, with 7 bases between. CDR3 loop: CASSLAGDYNSPLHF. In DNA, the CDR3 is TGTGCCAGCAGCTTAGCAGGGGACTATAATTCACCCCTCCACTTT.

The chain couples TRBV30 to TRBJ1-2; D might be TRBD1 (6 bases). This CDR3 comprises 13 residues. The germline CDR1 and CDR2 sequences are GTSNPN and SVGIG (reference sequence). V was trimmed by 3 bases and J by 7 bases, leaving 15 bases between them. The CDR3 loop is CAWRAPGAAGYTF. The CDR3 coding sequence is TGTGCCTGGAGAGCACCAGGGGCGGCTGGCTACACCTTC. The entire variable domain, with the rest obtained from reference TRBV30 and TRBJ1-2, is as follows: SQTIHQWPATLVQPVGSPLSLECTVEGTSNPNLYWYRQAAGRGLQLLFYSVGIGQISSEVPQNLSASRPQDRQFILSSKKLLLSDSGFYLCAWRAPGAAGYTFGSGTRLTVV.

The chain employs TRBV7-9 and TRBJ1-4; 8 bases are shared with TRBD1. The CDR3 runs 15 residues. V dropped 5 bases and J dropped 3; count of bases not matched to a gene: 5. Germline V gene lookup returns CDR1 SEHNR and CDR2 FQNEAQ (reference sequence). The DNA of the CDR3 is TGTGCCAGCAGCCCGACAGGGGTAGCTAATGAAAAACTGTTTTTT. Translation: CASSPTGVANEKLFF.

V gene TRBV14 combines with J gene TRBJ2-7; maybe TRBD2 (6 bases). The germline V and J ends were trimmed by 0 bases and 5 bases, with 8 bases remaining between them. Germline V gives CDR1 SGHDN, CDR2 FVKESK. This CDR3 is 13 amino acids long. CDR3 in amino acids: CASSQDPGDEQYF. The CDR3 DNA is TGTGCCAGCAGCCAAGATCCGGGGGACGAGCAGTACTTC.

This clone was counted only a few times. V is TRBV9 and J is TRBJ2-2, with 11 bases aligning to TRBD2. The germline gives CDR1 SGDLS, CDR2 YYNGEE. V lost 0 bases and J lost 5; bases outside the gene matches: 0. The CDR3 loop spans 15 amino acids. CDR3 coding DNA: TGTGCCAGCAGCGTAGGACTAGCGGGAACCGGGGAGCTGTTTTTT. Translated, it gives CASSVGLAGTGELFF.

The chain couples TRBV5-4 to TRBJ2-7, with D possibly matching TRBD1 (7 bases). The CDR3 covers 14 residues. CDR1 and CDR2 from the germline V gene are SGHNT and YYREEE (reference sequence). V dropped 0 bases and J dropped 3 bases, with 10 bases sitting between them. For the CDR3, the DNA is TGTGCCAGCAGCTTGGGGGGGGACAGCTACGAGCAGTACTTC. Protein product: CASSLGGDSYEQYF.

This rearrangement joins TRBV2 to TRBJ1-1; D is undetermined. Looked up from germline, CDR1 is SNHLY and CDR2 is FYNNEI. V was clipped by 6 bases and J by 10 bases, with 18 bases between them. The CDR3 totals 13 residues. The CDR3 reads CASREPGGLGAFF. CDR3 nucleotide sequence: TGTGCCAGCAGGGAGCCGGGAGGCTTGGGAGCTTTCTTT.

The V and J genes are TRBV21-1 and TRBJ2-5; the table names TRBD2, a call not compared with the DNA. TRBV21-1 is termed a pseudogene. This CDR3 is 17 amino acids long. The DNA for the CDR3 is TGTGCCAGCAGCAAAGGGCGACTAGCGGGAGTTAAAAAGACCCAGTACTTC. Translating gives CASSKGRLAGVKKTQYF.

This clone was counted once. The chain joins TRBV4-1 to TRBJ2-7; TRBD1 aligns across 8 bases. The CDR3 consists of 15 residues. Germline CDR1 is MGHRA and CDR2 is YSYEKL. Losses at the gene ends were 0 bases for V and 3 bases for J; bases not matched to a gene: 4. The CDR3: CASSQEQGGIYEQYF. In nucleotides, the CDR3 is TGCGCCAGCAGCCAAGAACAGGGGGGAATCTACGAGCAGTACTTC.